The 22 T cell receptor beta chains below all came from one sample that was sequenced in a study of monozygotic twins with inflammatory bowel disease. TCRdb re-analyzed the 5' RACE reads; it lists each CDR3 protein once, without DNA. This table holds 140,000 to 150,000 distinct CDR3 sequences. The sequencing sample was made of blood. These receptor sequences come from a human donor with ulcerative colitis or Crohn's disease, or a healthy co-twin of an affected twin (not recorded which).

This chain joins TRBV7-2 and TRBJ1-4; TCRdb lists TRBD1, though no DNA is available to test this call. The germline CDR1 and CDR2 sequences are SGHTA and FQGNSA. The CDR3 sequence is 15 residues long. CDR3 sequence reads: CASSLDWGAEEKLFF.

J is TRBJ1-3 and V is TRBV20-1; TCRdb reports TRBD1, a call that lacks DNA to check it against. There are 14 residues in the CDR3. CDR1 is DFQATT and CDR2 is SNEGSKA in the germline V gene (reference sequence). The CDR3 sequence: CSAYGTHSGNTIYF.

The chain employs TRBV11-2 and TRBJ2-7; TCRdb calls TRBD1, which cannot be checked without DNA. In germline, CDR1 is SGHAT, CDR2 FQNNGV. The CDR3 runs 14 residues. CDR3 sequence reads: CASSLLNQGYEQYF.

The CDR3: CSARDRDTDYNEQFF. This sequence joins TRBV20-1 and TRBJ2-1; TCRdb selects TRBD1, and the lack of DNA leaves this call unchecked. The germline CDR1 and CDR2 sequences are DFQATT and SNEGSKA (reference sequence). The CDR3 length is 15 residues.

The chain recombines TRBV12-3 or TRBV12-4 with TRBJ2-7; TCRdb's D call, TRBD2, is unchecked because there is no DNA. This CDR3 spans 15 amino acids. CDR3 sequence: CASSQTSGRVYEQYF.

The rearrangement uses TRBV5-5 and TRBJ1-1; lacking DNA, the TRBD1 call made by TCRdb goes unchecked. The CDR3 is 15 residues long. Germline values: CDR1 SGHKS, CDR2 YYEKEE (reference sequence). The CDR3 spells CASSPLGARLEEAFF.

The rearrangement joins TRBV5-6 to TRBJ2-3; the D gene TCRdb calls, TRBD2, cannot be checked with no DNA. This CDR3 region has 16 residues. Germline values: CDR1 SGHDT, CDR2 YYEEEE. CDR3 residues: CASSLTSGSTQDTQYF.

The chain combines TRBV20-1 with TRBJ2-3. The CDR3 has 13 amino acids. CDR1 is DFQATT and CDR2 is SNEGSKA in the germline V gene (reference sequence). CDR3 residues: CSASRPDTDTQYF.

The V call is TRBV6-8, the J call TRBJ1-6; TCRdb outputs TRBD1, but without DNA this stays unchecked. CDR3 length equals 15 residues. The V gene's germline CDR1 is MNHGY and CDR2 SAAAGT. The CDR3 sequence is CASRGTRLSNSPLHF.

V and J are TRBV29-1 and TRBJ1-5; checking the TCRdb D call of TRBD1 is not possible without DNA. CDR1 and CDR2 from the germline V gene are SQVTM and ANQGSEA. The CDR3 contains 13 residues. The CDR3 region is CSVETGGGQPQHF.

The gene calls are TRBV28 and TRBJ2-7; TCRdb calls TRBD1, which cannot be checked without DNA. CDR1 is MDHEN, CDR2 SYDVKM, per germline. The CDR3 has 13 amino acids. This CDR3 reads CASSPGTGSEQYF.

The CDR3 is CASSFYQGAEAFF. The J gene is TRBJ1-1, the V gene TRBV7-3; TCRdb picks TRBD1, but there is no DNA to check that call. CDR1 and CDR2 from the germline V gene are SGHTA and FQGTGA. The CDR3 runs 13 residues. Full variable domain (rest looked up from reference TRBV7-3 and TRBJ1-1): GAGVSQTPSNKVTEKGKYVELRCDPISGHTALYWYRQSLGQGPEFLIYFQGTGAADDSGLPNDRFFAVRPEGSVSTLKIQRTERGDSAVYLCASSFYQGAEAFFGQGTRLTVV.

The gene calls are TRBV20-1 and TRBJ2-7; TCRdb calls TRBD2, which cannot be checked without DNA. CDR1 and CDR2 from the germline V gene are DFQATT and SNEGSKA (reference sequence). The CDR3 has 20 residues. The CDR3 sequence is CSARDLRTSGILSFTYEQYF.

This chain connects TRBV19 to TRBJ2-1; TCRdb's D call of TRBD2 is untestable without DNA. CDR3 size: 15 residues. Germline CDR1 LNHDA, CDR2 SQIVND (reference sequence). The CDR3 is CASSISGVSYNEQFF.

CDR3 protein: CASTRTATGELFF. The J gene is TRBJ2-2, the V gene TRBV21-1; TCRdb picks TRBD1, but there is no DNA to check that call. TRBV21-1 is a pseudogene segment. There are 13 residues in the CDR3.

The gene calls are TRBV28 and TRBJ2-1; there is no DNA to check the TCRdb D call of TRBD2. Germline V lookup: CDR1 MDHEN, CDR2 SYDVKM. There are 14 residues in the CDR3. This CDR3 reads CAARDYLSYNEQFF.

This rearrangement joins TRBV12-3 or TRBV12-4 to TRBJ2-7. The CDR3 loop spans 13 amino acids. This chain's CDR3 is CASRGGMVDEQYF.

The CDR3 protein is CASSSRLADKNIQYF. The chain uses TRBV5-5 and TRBJ2-4; the TRBD2 assignment by TCRdb is unverifiable without DNA. This CDR3 has 15 residues. Germline lookup yields CDR1 SGHKS and CDR2 YYEKEE (reference sequence).

The rearrangement uses TRBV5-1 and TRBJ2-7; TCRdb reports TRBD1, a call that lacks DNA to check it against. There are 15 residues in the CDR3. Germline CDR1 SGHRS, CDR2 YFSETQ. This CDR3 reads CASSSTGTVSYEQYF.

The chain combines TRBV12-3 or TRBV12-4 with TRBJ2-7. This CDR3 contains 12 residues. CDR3 sequence reads: CASRSDTYEQYF.

This rearrangement joins TRBV20-1 to TRBJ2-7; the D call of TRBD2 rests on TCRdb alone, since no DNA is present to check it. The CDR3 covers 18 residues. Germline-derived CDR1 and CDR2 are DFQATT and SNEGSKA (reference sequence). CDR3 amino acids: CSARPNVWTSGNSYEQYF.

This chain uses TRBV7-3 with TRBJ2-1; TCRdb picks TRBD2, but there is no DNA to check that call. This CDR3 region has 15 residues. Germline CDR1 SGHTA, CDR2 FQGTGA. CDR3 sequence: CASSFLSGVYNEQFF.